Listed below are T cell receptor beta chains from one sample, sequenced in a study of cytomegalovirus exposure and HLA in healthy donors. The assay was immunoSEQ multiplex PCR, and TCRdb's table has in-frame clones only and misses some. The table has 160,000 or so clones, 78% seen once. Sequences were obtained from PBMCs. The receptors shown here come from a male donor in good health and CMV-seronegative. Both conserved end residues are part of each CDR3. Fields, in order: CDR3 protein, CDR3 DNA, V gene, clone size, J gene, D gene. A D gene is named only where the DNA matches it firmly. For some rows the clone size is stated as once, few or many, or as a class when expanded; others skip it.

CDR3 protein: CASSITSGSYEQYF
CDR3 DNA: TGTGCCAGTAGTATAACTAGCGGGAGCTACGAGCAGTACTTC
V gene: TRBV19
clone size: few
J gene: TRBJ2-7
D gene: TRBD2

CDR3 protein: CASSSLAGGAGDEQFF
CDR3 DNA: TGTGCCAGCAGCTCTTTAGCGGGAGGGGCGGGGGATGAGCAGTTCTTC
V gene: TRBV7-3
clone size: .
J gene: TRBJ2-1
D gene: TRBD2

CDR3 protein: CAISGLSNTEAFF
CDR3 DNA: TGTGCCATCAGTGGGTTGAGTAACACTGAAGCTTTCTTT
V gene: TRBV10-3
clone size: few
J gene: TRBJ1-1
D gene: .

CDR3 protein: CASSLGGARSSYEQYF
CDR3 DNA: TGTGCCAGCAGCTTAGGGGGAGCACGAAGCTCCTACGAGCAGTACTTC
V gene: TRBV11-2
clone size: .
J gene: TRBJ2-7
D gene: .

CDR3 protein: CASSLWTGDNEQFF
CDR3 DNA: TGTGCCAGCAGTCTATGGACAGGGGACAATGAGCAGTTCTTC
V gene: TRBV27
clone size: few
J gene: TRBJ2-1
D gene: TRBD1

CDR3 protein: CASSAGLSSYEQYF
CDR3 DNA: TGTGCCAGCAGCGCGGGACTCTCCTCCTACGAGCAGTACTTC
V gene: TRBV11-1
clone size: few
J gene: TRBJ2-7
D gene: .

CDR3 protein: CASSILPGQTYEQYF
CDR3 DNA: TGTGCCAGTAGTATCTTACCGGGACAGACCTACGAGCAGTACTTC
V gene: TRBV19
clone size: .
J gene: TRBJ2-7
D gene: TRBD1

CDR3 protein: CASSPSGWPEQYF
CDR3 DNA: TGTGCCAGCAGCCCCTCCGGGTGGCCCGAGCAGTACTTC
V gene: TRBV5-6
clone size: few
J gene: TRBJ2-7
D gene: .

CDR3 protein: CASSESLAGGNTQYF
CDR3 DNA: TGTGCCAGCAGTGAAAGTCTAGCTGGGGGGAATACGCAGTATTTT
V gene: TRBV2
clone size: .
J gene: TRBJ2-3
D gene: .

CDR3 protein: CASSEDRGYEKLFF
CDR3 DNA: TGTGCCAGCAGTGAAGACAGGGGGTATGAAAAACTGTTTTTT
V gene: TRBV2
clone size: .
J gene: TRBJ1-4
D gene: TRBD1

CDR3 protein: CASSLVGADTQYF
CDR3 DNA: TGTGCCAGCAGCTTAGTAGGGGCAGATACGCAGTATTTT
V gene: TRBV7-8
clone size: few
J gene: TRBJ2-3
D gene: .

CDR3 protein: CASSPRDSYEQYF
CDR3 DNA: TGTGCCAGTAGCCCCCGGGACAGCTACGAGCAGTACTTC
V gene: TRBV19
clone size: .
J gene: TRBJ2-7
D gene: TRBD1

CDR3 protein: CASSIDRGGQAFF
CDR3 DNA: TGTGCCAGTAGTATAGATCGAGGGGGTCAAGCTTTCTTT
V gene: TRBV19
clone size: .
J gene: TRBJ1-1
D gene: .

CDR3 protein: CASSYAGVGSGELFF
CDR3 DNA: TGTGCCAGCAGTTACGCGGGGGTGGGGTCCGGGGAGCTGTTTTTT
V gene: TRBV6-5
clone size: .
J gene: TRBJ2-2
D gene: TRBD2

CDR3 protein: CASSVRVPITNGELFF
CDR3 DNA: TGTGCCAGCAGCGTACGGGTACCCATAACGAACGGGGAGCTGTTTTTT
V gene: TRBV9
clone size: .
J gene: TRBJ2-2
D gene: .

CDR3 protein: CASSRLAGGNEQFF
CDR3 DNA: TGTGCCAGCAGTAGACTAGCGGGGGGTAATGAGCAGTTCTTC
V gene: TRBV7-2
clone size: .
J gene: TRBJ2-1
D gene: TRBD2

CDR3 protein: CASSQEAGHGANVLTF
CDR3 DNA: TGTGCCAGCAGCCAAGAAGCGGGCCATGGGGCCAACGTCCTGACTTTC
V gene: TRBV4-2
clone size: .
J gene: TRBJ2-6
D gene: .

CDR3 protein: CASSAETGPWAEQYF
CDR3 DNA: TGTGCCAGCAGCGCGGAGACAGGGCCCTGGGCCGAGCAGTACTTC
V gene: TRBV13
clone size: few
J gene: TRBJ2-7
D gene: TRBD1

CDR3 protein: CSVGGLSLEQFF
CDR3 DNA: TGCAGCGTGGGGGGGCTCTCCCTTGAGCAGTTCTTC
V gene: TRBV29-1
clone size: once
J gene: TRBJ2-1
D gene: .

CDR3 protein: CASSVDPGSISDTQYF
CDR3 DNA: TGTGCCAGCAGCGTAGATCCAGGGTCGATTTCAGATACGCAGTATTTT
V gene: TRBV9
clone size: .
J gene: TRBJ2-3
D gene: .

CDR3 protein: CASGATHTDTQYF
CDR3 DNA: TGTGCCAGTGGGGCTACACACACAGATACGCAGTATTTT
V gene: TRBV19
clone size: .
J gene: TRBJ2-3
D gene: .

CDR3 protein: CASSQRTGGSEQYF
CDR3 DNA: TGCGCCAGCAGCCAACGGACAGGGGGATCCGAGCAGTACTTC
V gene: TRBV4-3
clone size: .
J gene: TRBJ2-7
D gene: TRBD1